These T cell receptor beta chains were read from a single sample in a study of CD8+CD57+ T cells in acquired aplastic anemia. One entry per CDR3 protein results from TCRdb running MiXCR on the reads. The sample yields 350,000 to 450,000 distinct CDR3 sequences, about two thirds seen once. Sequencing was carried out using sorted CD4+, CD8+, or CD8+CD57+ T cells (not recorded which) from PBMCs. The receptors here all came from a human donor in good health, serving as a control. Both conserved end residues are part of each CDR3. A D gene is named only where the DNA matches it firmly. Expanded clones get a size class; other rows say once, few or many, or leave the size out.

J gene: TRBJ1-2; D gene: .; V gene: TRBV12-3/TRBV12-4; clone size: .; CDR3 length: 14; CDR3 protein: CATSDSGKETRYFF; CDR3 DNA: TGTGCCACCAGTGATTCAGGGAAAGAGACCCGCTACTTCTTC
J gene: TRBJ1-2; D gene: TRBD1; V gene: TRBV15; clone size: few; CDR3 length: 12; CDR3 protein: CATRQGVYGYTF; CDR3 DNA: TGTGCCACTCGACAGGGGGTCTATGGCTACACCTTC
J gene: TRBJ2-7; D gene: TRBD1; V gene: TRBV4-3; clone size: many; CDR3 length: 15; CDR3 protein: CASSQDWDRGREQYF; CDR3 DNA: TGCGCCAGCAGCCAAGATTGGGACAGGGGGCGCGAGCAGTACTTC
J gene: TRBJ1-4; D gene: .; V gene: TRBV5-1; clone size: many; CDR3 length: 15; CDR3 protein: CASSLVQGPNEKLFF; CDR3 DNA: TGCGCCAGCAGCTTAGTCCAGGGTCCTAATGAAAAACTGTTTTTT
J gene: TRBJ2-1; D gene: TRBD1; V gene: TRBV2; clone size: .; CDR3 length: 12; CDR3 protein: CASDRGNNEQFF; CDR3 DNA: TGTGCCAGCGACAGGGGAAACAATGAGCAGTTCTTC
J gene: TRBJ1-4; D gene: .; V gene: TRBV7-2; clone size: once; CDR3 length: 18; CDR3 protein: CASSLGGRQETEYEKLFF; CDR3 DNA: TGTGCCAGCAGCTTAGGAGGCCGCCAAGAGACGGAGTACGAAAAACTGTTTTTT
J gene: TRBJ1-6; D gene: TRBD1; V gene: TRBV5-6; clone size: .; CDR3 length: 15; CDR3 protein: CASGRTGHGNSPLHF; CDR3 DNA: TGTGCCAGCGGCCGGACAGGCCATGGGAATTCACCCCTCCACTTT
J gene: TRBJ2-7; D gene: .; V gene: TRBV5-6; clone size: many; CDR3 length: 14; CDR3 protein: CASSFISRAYEQYF; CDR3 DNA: TGTGCCAGCAGCTTCATTTCCAGAGCCTACGAGCAGTACTTC
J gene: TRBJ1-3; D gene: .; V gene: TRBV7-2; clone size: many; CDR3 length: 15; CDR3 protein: CASSLGQNSGNTIYF; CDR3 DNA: TGTGCCAGCAGCTTAGGACAGAACTCTGGAAACACCATATATTTT
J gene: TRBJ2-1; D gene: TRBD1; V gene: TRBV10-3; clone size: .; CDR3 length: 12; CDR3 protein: CATVDREDEQFF; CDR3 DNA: TGTGCCACCGTGGACAGGGAAGATGAGCAGTTCTTC
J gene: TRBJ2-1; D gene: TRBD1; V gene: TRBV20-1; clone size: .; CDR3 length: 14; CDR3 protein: CSASRVTGVSEQFF; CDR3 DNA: TGCAGTGCTAGCCGGGTGACAGGGGTGAGTGAGCAGTTCTTC
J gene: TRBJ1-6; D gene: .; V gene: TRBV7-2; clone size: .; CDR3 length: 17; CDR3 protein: CASSLAGGGRAVLPLHF; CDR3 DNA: TGTGCCAGCAGCTTAGCCGGGGGCGGGCGAGCAGTACTTCCCCTCCACTTT
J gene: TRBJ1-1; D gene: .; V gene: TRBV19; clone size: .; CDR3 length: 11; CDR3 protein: CACQANTEAFF; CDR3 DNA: TGTGCCTGCCAGGCGAACACTGAAGCTTTCTTT
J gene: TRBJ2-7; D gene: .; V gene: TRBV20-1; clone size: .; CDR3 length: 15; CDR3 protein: CSARASGKGKNEQYF; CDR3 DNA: TGCAGTGCTAGAGCATCCGGCAAGGGGAAAAACGAGCAGTACTTC
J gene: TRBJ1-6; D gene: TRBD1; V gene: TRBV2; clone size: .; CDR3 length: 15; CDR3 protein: CASSLERGQNSPLHF; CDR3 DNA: TGTGCCAGCAGCTTGGAGAGGGGGCAGAATTCGCCCCTCCACTTT
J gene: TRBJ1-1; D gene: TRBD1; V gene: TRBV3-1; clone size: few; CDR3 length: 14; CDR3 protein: CASILQGANTEAFF; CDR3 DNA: TGTGCCAGCATTCTACAGGGGGCTAACACTGAAGCTTTCTTT
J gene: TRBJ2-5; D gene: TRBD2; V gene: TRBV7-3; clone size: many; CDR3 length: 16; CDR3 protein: CASSLNGGGPWGTQYF; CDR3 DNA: TGTGCCAGCAGCCTAAACGGGGGGGGGCCCTGGGGGACCCAGTACTTC
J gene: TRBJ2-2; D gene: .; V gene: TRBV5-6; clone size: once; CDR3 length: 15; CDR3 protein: CASSMGYAGTGELFF; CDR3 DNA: TGTGCCAGCAGCATGGGGTATGCAGGGACCGGGGAGCTGTTTTTT
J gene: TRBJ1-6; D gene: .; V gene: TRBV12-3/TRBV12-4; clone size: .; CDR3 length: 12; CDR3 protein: CASSPINSPLHF; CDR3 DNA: TGTGCCAGCAGTCCCATTAACTCACCCCTCCACTTT
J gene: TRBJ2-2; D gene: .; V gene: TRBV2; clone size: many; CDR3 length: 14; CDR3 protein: CASRMDLGAGELFF; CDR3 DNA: TGTGCCAGCAGGATGGACTTGGGCGCCGGGGAGCTGTTTTTT
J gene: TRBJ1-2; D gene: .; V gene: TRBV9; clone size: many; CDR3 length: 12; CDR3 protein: CASSVEARGYTF; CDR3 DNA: TGTGCCAGCAGCGTAGAGGCGCGGGGCTACACCTTC
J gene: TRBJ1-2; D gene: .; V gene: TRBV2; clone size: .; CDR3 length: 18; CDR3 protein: CASSATRGTAYGNYGYTF; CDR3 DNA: TGTGCCAGCAGTGCGACTAGAGGCACCGCCTATGGAAACTATGGCTACACCTTC
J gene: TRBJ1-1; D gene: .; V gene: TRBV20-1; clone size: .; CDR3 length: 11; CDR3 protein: CSARDRVGAFF; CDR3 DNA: TGCAGTGCTAGAGACAGGGTAGGAGCTTTCTTT
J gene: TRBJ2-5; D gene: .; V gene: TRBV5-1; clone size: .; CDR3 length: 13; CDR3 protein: CASSLAQETGQYF; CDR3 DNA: TGCGCCAGCAGCTTGGCCCAGGAGACTGGCCAGTACTTC
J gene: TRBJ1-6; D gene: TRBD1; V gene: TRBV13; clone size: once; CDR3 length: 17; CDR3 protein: CAVDADRDRGGNSPLHF; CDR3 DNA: TGTGCCGTAGATGCCGACCGGGACAGGGGAGGTAATTCACCCCTCCACTTT
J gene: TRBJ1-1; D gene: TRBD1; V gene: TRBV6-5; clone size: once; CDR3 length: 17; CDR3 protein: CASSSPGQPYSNTEAFF; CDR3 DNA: TGTGCCAGCAGTTCCCCGGGACAGCCTTACTCGAACACTGAAGCTTTCTTT
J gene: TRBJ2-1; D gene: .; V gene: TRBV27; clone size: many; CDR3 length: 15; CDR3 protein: CASSLGAESGREQFF; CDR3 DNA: TGTGCCAGCAGTCTCGGGGCGGAATCAGGCCGGGAGCAGTTCTTC
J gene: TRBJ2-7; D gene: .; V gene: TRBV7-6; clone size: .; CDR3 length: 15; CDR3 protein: CASTVNSVNASGQYF; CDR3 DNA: TGTGCCAGCACCGTAAACTCCGTAAATGCGAGCGGGCAATACTTC
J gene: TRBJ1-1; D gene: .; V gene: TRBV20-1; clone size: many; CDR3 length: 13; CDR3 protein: CSASDRMNTEAFF; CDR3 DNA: TGCAGTGCTAGCGACAGGATGAACACTGAAGCTTTCTTT
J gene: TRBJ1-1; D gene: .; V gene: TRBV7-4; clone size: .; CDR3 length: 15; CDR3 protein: CASSFGPWLTCEVFF; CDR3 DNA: TGTGCCAGCAGCTTCGGACCCTGGTTGACCTGTGAGGTTTTCTTT
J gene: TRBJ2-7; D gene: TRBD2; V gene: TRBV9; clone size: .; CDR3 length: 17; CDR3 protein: CASSVAPTSGGAYEQYF; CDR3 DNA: TGTGCCAGCAGTGTAGCTCCGACTAGCGGGGGGGCCTACGAGCAGTACTTC
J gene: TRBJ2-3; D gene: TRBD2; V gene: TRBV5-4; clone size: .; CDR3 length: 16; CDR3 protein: CASSVRLAKNTDTQYF; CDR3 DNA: TGTGCCAGCAGCGTAAGACTAGCTAAAAACACAGATACGCAGTATTTT
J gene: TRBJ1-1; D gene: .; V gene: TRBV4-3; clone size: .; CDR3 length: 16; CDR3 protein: CASSQGTATLNTEAFF; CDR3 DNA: TGCGCCAGCAGCCAAGGGACAGCAACCCTGAACACTGAAGCTTTCTTT
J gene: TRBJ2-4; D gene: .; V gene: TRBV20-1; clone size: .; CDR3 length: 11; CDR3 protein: CSTPRGNIQYF; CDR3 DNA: TGCAGCACCCCCCGCGGAAACATTCAGTACTTC
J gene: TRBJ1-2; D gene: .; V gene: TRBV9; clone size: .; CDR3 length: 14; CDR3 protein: CASSVEGNLAGQSF; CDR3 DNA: TGTGCCAGCAGCGTAGAAGGGAACCTAGCTGGGCAGTCCTTC
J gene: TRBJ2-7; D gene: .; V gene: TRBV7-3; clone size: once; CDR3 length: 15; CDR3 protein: CASSLGRGLAAEQYF; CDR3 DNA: TGTGCCAGCAGCTTAGGGCGTGGGCTGGCGGCCGAGCAGTACTTC
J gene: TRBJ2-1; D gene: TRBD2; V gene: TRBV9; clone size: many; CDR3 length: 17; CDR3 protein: CASSGPSLAGAFNEQFF; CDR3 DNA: TGTGCCAGCAGCGGTCCTTCTCTAGCGGGGGCGTTTAATGAGCAGTTCTTC